These 28 T cell receptor beta chains share one sample of origin, sequenced in a study of tumour-infiltrating T cells in Burkitt lymphoma. Method: immunoSEQ multiplex PCR; TCRdb's copy keeps in-frame clones and lacks some. The sample carries approximately 46,000 clones, 31% recorded once. Sequencing was performed on tumor tissue. The receptors here all came from a human donor with Burkitt lymphoma.

The rearrangement uses TRBV4-3 and TRBJ1-6; perhaps TRBD1 as D (6 bases). V was pared by 6 bases and J by 9 bases, with 21 bases between. This CDR3 is built from 16 residues. The germline V gene has CDR1 LGHNA and CDR2 YSLEER. The CDR3, as DNA: TGCGCCAGCAGACTAGACCCCGGGACAAGGAGTTCACCCCTCCACTTT. The encoded protein is CASRLDPGTRSSPLHF.

V usage is TRBV18 and J usage is TRBJ2-1, with 7 bases that match TRBD1. The trim removed 3 bases at V and 8 bases at J, leaving 7 bases unmatched. The CDR3 extends over 14 amino acids. In germline, CDR1 is KGHSH, CDR2 LQKENI. The CDR3 is CASSPQGDRHEQFF. The CDR3 DNA reads TGTGCCAGCTCACCTCAGGGGGACAGACATGAGCAGTTCTTC.

The rearrangement links TRBV2 to TRBJ2-7, with D perhaps TRBD1 or TRBD2 (5 bases each). The length of the CDR3 is 12 residues. Germline V gene sequence: CDR1 SNHLY, CDR2 FYNNEI. V lost 7 bases, J lost 3 bases, and 10 bases lay in between. The CDR3 DNA reads TGTGCCAGCAAGGGGACGGACTACGAGCAGTACTTC. The encoded protein is CASKGTDYEQYF. The variable domain in full, with the rest retrieved from reference TRBV2 and TRBJ2-7, is EPEVTQTPSHQVTQMGQEVILRCVPISNHLYFYWYRQILGQKVEFLVSFYNNEISEKSEIFDDQFSVERPDGSNFTLKIRSTKLEDSAMYFCASKGTDYEQYFGPGTRLTVT.

This clone was detected only a few times. V usage is TRBV2 and J usage is TRBJ2-6; D not resolved. Germline V CDR1 and CDR2: SNHLY, FYNNEI. The CDR3 consists of 13 residues. Trimming removed 9 bases at V and 4 bases at J, with 10 bases between. CDR3 nucleotide sequence: TGTGCCAGGACTCTCGCGGGGGCCAACGTCCTGACTTTC. Translation gives CARTLAGANVLTF. Full variable domain (remainder filled in from reference TRBV2 and TRBJ2-6): EPEVTQTPSHQVTQMGQEVILRCVPISNHLYFYWYRQILGQKVEFLVSFYNNEISEKSEIFDDQFSVERPDGSNFTLKIRSTKLEDSAMYFCARTLAGANVLTFGAGSRLTVL.

The chain couples TRBV18 to TRBJ1-2, with TRBD1 matching over 7 bases. J lost 6 bases, V lost 5 bases, and 6 bases had no gene match. The CDR3 totals 13 residues. Germline values: CDR1 KGHSH, CDR2 LQKENI. The CDR3 region has the DNA TGTGCCAGCTCATCACAGGGGAGACATGGCTACACCTTC. It yields the protein CASSSQGRHGYTF.

The chain is built from TRBV30 and TRBJ1-6; D is undetermined. The CDR3 runs to 14 residues. The germline V gene encodes CDR1 GTSNPN and CDR2 SVGIG (reference sequence). V shed 0 bases and J shed 9 bases, with 12 bases lying between them. The CDR3 bases are TGTGCCTGGAGTGTGATTCGTTCGGGTTCACCCCTCCACTTT. Translated, it gives CAWSVIRSGSPLHF. Full variable domain (rest looked up from reference TRBV30 and TRBJ1-6): SQTIHQWPATLVQPVGSPLSLECTVEGTSNPNLYWYRQAAGRGLQLLFYSVGIGQISSEVPQNLSASRPQDRQFILSSKKLLLSDSGFYLCAWSVIRSGSPLHFGNGTRLTVT.

The V and J genes are TRBV6-5 and TRBJ2-5; 7 bases align to TRBD1. From germline, CDR1 is MNHEY and CDR2 SVGAGI. The CDR3 is 14 amino acids. V was pared by 6 bases and J by 5 bases, with 9 bases of the junction left unmatched. CDR3 nucleotide sequence: TGTGCCAGCAGGCGGACCGGGACAGATGAGACCCAGTACTTC. Translated, it gives CASRRTGTDETQYF.

This clone has more than one count but fewer than ten. The rearrangement uses TRBV7-8 and TRBJ1-3; D uncertain. V lost 6 bases to trimming and J lost 4 bases, with 16 bases between them. Germline V gene sequence: CDR1 SGHVS, CDR2 FQNEAQ. This CDR3 is 15 amino acids long. CDR3 nucleotide sequence: TGTGCCAGCAGGGGTGAGGGCATGGGAGGAAACACCATATATTTT. Protein sequence: CASRGEGMGGNTIYF. Full variable domain (rest looked up from reference TRBV7-8 and TRBJ1-3): GAGVSQSPRYKVAKRGQDVALRCDPISGHVSLFWYQQALGQGPEFLTYFQNEAQLDKSGLPSDRFFAERPEGSVSTLKIQRTQQEDSAVYLCASRGEGMGGNTIYFGEGSWLTVV.

J is TRBJ1-1 and V is TRBV25-1, with a possible D match to TRBD1 (5 bases). V was shortened by 6 bases and J by 4 bases, with 9 bases between the two germline ends. Germline V gene lookup returns CDR1 MGHDK and CDR2 SYGVNS. This CDR3 is 12 amino acids long. As DNA, the CDR3 is TGTGCCAGCAGGGGGCAGGTCACTGAAGCTTTCTTT. Translation: CASRGQVTEAFF.

In this sample, this clone turned up a few times. V and J are TRBV15 and TRBJ2-3; TRBD1 might be the D (6 bases). Germline CDR1 LNHNV, CDR2 YYDKDF (reference sequence). The CDR3 extends over 18 amino acids. Trimming took 2 bases from V and 3 from J, leaving 21 bases between them. In nucleotides, the CDR3 is TGTGCCACCAGCAGAAAACGCGCAGGGGCCTGGGGAACAGATACGCAGTATTTT. Its translation is CATSRKRAGAWGTDTQYF.

V usage is TRBV7-8 and J usage is TRBJ2-1; tentatively, D is TRBD1 or TRBD2 (6 bases each). CDR1 is SGHVS and CDR2 is FQNEAQ in the germline V gene. The V end was cut by 5 bases, the J end by 0 bases, with 17 bases between. The CDR3 sequence is 17 residues long. The CDR3 coding sequence is TGTGCCAGCAGCCACAGTAGGGGGGCCGGCTCCTACAATGAGCAGTTCTTC. Amino acids: CASSHSRGAGSYNEQFF. The full variable domain, its missing parts supplied by reference TRBV7-8 and TRBJ2-1, is GAGVSQSPRYKVAKRGQDVALRCDPISGHVSLFWYQQALGQGPEFLTYFQNEAQLDKSGLPSDRFFAERPEGSVSTLKIQRTQQEDSAVYLCASSHSRGAGSYNEQFFGPGTRLTVL.

The CDR3 spells CASQGQGSSSYNSPLHF. As DNA, the CDR3 is TGTGCCAGCCAAGGGCAGGGTTCGAGCTCCTATAATTCACCCCTCCACTTT. The J gene is TRBJ1-6, the V gene TRBV27, with D maybe TRBD1 (5 bases). Trimming removed 8 bases from V and 0 bases from J, with 17 bases in between. The CDR3 spans 17 residues. Germline V CDR1 and CDR2: MNHEY, SMNVEV (reference sequence).

The gene calls are TRBV7-2 and TRBJ2-3; D uncertain. CDR1 and CDR2 from the germline V gene are SGHTA and FQGNSA. V lost 7 bases and J 4 bases, leaving 12 bases between the germline ends. The length of the CDR3 is 13 residues. The CDR3 reads CASTQYGADTQYF. The CDR3 region has the DNA TGTGCCAGCACCCAGTATGGGGCAGATACGCAGTATTTT.

The CDR3 nucleotides read TGTGCCTCCCTCGACAGGGGGGCCTACGAGCAGTACTTC. It codes for CASLDRGAYEQYF. V and J are TRBV2 and TRBJ2-7; TRBD1 matches 9 bases. The CDR3 runs to 13 residues. The V and J ends lost 11 bases and 2 bases, in that order; junction bases with no gene match: 7. Germline V lookup: CDR1 SNHLY, CDR2 FYNNEI.

The table lists this clone with a few counts. This rearrangement joins TRBV18 to TRBJ2-5; no definite D call. The germline gives CDR1 KGHSH, CDR2 LQKENI. The CDR3 totals 17 residues. V lost 6 bases, J lost 5 bases, and 25 bases lay in between. The CDR3 DNA reads TGTGCCAGCTCCCAGCGTGGGCAGAAGGAGCTTAGGGAGACCCAGTACTTC. It is translated as CASSQRGQKELRETQYF.

The chain couples TRBV4-1 to TRBJ2-2; D unclear. There are 15 residues in the CDR3. V lost 4 bases to trimming and J lost 1 base, with 10 bases between them. CDR1 MGHRA and CDR2 YSYEKL come from the germline V gene. The CDR3 coding sequence is TGCGCCAGCAGCCCCGTGGAGTGGAACACCGGGGAGCTGTTTTTT. This sequence encodes CASSPVEWNTGELFF.

V is TRBV5-1 and J is TRBJ2-3; D gene uncertain. The germline CDR1 and CDR2 sequences are SGHRS and YFSETQ. There are 19 residues in the CDR3. The V gene lost 2 bases and the J gene lost 0 bases, with 22 bases spanning the gap. The CDR3 is CASSLGPLARDLSTDTQYF. CDR3 bases: TGCGCCAGCAGCTTAGGTCCTCTGGCCCGAGACCTTAGCACAGATACGCAGTATTTT. Based on the CDR3 plus reference TRBV5-1 and TRBJ2-3, the full variable domain is KAGVTQTPRYLIKTRGQQVTLSCSPISGHRSVSWYQQTPGQGLQFLFEYFSETQRNKGNFPGRFSGRQFSNSRSEMNVSTLELGDSALYLCASSLGPLARDLSTDTQYFGPGTRLTVL.

The rearrangement uses TRBV2 and TRBJ1-1, with TRBD1 as a possible D gene (6 bases). The V gene's germline CDR1 is SNHLY and CDR2 FYNNEI. Trimming took 5 bases from V and 4 from J, leaving 14 bases between them. The CDR3 runs to 14 residues. CDR3 residues: CASSFTGSSTEAFF. The CDR3 DNA reads as TGTGCCAGCAGTTTTACAGGGAGTAGCACTGAAGCTTTCTTT.

The gene calls are TRBV2 and TRBJ2-4; the D call may be TRBD1 or TRBD2 (5 bases each). V was clipped by 1 base and J by 8 bases, with 12 bases between them. From germline, CDR1 is SNHLY and CDR2 FYNNEI. The CDR3 runs to 14 residues. The CDR3 nucleotides read TGTGCCAGCAGTGAAGGTTGGGGGACGGACATTCAGTACTTC. It specifies CASSEGWGTDIQYF.

The chain is built from TRBV7-7 and TRBJ2-5, with TRBD2 as a possible D gene (5 bases). In germline, CDR1 is SSHAT, CDR2 FNYEAQ (reference sequence). Trimming cost V 1 base and J 5 bases, with 11 bases left between them. The CDR3 consists of 14 residues. The CDR3 loop is CASSLGTGLETQYF. The CDR3 DNA sequence: TGTGCCAGCAGCTTAGGGACTGGCCTGGAGACCCAGTACTTC.

This clone appeared a few times. This chain links TRBV6-6 with TRBJ2-5, with unresolved D. The CDR3 covers 12 residues. Germline CDR1 is MNHNY and CDR2 is SVGAGI (reference sequence). V lost 0 bases, J lost 5 bases, and 4 bases lay in between. This chain's CDR3 is CASSYSGETQYF. As DNA, the CDR3 is TGTGCCAGCAGTTACTCGGGTGAGACCCAGTACTTC.

The chain joins TRBV23-1 to TRBJ2-1; unclear D gene. TRBV23-1 is an open reading frame, and its role is uncertain. V was shortened by 0 bases and J by 6 bases, with 6 bases between the two germline ends. This CDR3 comprises 13 residues. The CDR3 sequence: CASSQSNGNEQFF. The DNA for the CDR3 is TGCGCCAGCAGTCAATCGAACGGCAATGAGCAGTTCTTC.

The CDR3 protein is CASSREYNQPQHF. The CDR3 DNA sequence: TGCGCCAGCAGCAGAGAATACAATCAGCCCCAGCATTTT. V is TRBV5-1 and J is TRBJ1-5; D unresolved. The germline V gene encodes CDR1 SGHRS and CDR2 YFSETQ. V shed 4 bases and J shed 3 bases, with 8 bases lying between them. The CDR3 loop spans 13 amino acids. The full variable domain, its missing parts supplied by reference TRBV5-1 and TRBJ1-5, is KAGVTQTPRYLIKTRGQQVTLSCSPISGHRSVSWYQQTPGQGLQFLFEYFSETQRNKGNFPGRFSGRQFSNSRSEMNVSTLELGDSALYLCASSREYNQPQHFGDGTRLSIL.

The rearrangement links TRBV11-2 to TRBJ2-2; D gene ambiguous. CDR1 and CDR2 (germline): SGHAT, FQNNGV. The CDR3 runs 12 residues. V lost 1 base and J 5 bases, leaving 2 bases between the germline ends. CDR3 coding DNA: TGTGCCAGCAGCTTAGGGACCGGGGAGCTGTTTTTT. Amino acid sequence: CASSLGTGELFF.

This clone was observed a handful of times. This chain joins TRBV5-1 and TRBJ1-2; 8 positions match TRBD1. After removal of 0 bases from V and 3 bases from J, the junction contained 1 base not matched to a gene. Germline V lookup: CDR1 SGHRS, CDR2 YFSETQ. This CDR3 is built from 14 residues. As DNA, the CDR3 is TGCGCCAGCAGCTTGGGGACAGGGCACTATGGCTACACCTTC. This gives the protein CASSLGTGHYGYTF.

This sequence joins TRBV7-9 and TRBJ2-7, with 9 nucleotides matching TRBD1. The germline CDR1 and CDR2 sequences are SEHNR and FQNEAQ (reference sequence). CDR3 length equals 15 residues. Trimming cost V 5 bases and J 1 base; bases outside gene matches: 6. The CDR3 DNA follows: TGTGCCAGCAGCCCTAGGGGACAGGGTTCCTACGAGCAGTACTTC. Translated, it gives CASSPRGQGSYEQYF.

CDR3 region: CASIGGGYGYTF. As DNA, the CDR3 is TGTGCCAGCATCGGAGGGGGCTATGGCTACACCTTC. The chain combines TRBV28 with TRBJ1-2; D is possibly TRBD1 (6 bases). Germline V CDR1 and CDR2: MDHEN, SYDVKM. This CDR3 region has 12 residues. V was pared by 7 bases and J by 4 bases, with 10 bases between.

This clone was seen a few times. The J gene is TRBJ1-2, the V gene TRBV18; D uncertain. The CDR3 is 16 residues long. From germline, CDR1 is KGHSH and CDR2 LQKENI. Trimming left V 3 bases short and J 3 bases short, with 17 bases between. CDR3 in amino acids: CASSPTVDILDYGYTF. The CDR3 DNA sequence: TGTGCCAGCTCACCGACGGTAGACATTCTAGACTATGGCTACACCTTC.